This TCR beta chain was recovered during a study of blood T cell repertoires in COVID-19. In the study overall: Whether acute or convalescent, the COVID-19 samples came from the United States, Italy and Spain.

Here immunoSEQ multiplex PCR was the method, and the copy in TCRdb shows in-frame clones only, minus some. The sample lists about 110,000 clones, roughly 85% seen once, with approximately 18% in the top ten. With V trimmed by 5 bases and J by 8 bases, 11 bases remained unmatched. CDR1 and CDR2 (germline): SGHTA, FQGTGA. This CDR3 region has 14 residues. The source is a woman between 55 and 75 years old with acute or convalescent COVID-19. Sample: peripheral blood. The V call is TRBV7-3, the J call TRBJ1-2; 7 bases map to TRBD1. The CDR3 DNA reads TGTGCCAGCAGCCTATTAGGGGGCGAAGGAGGCTACACCTTC. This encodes CASSLLGGEGGYTF.